Listed here are 20 T cell receptor beta chains from one sample, sequenced in a study of regulatory T cells in long-lasting Graves disease. Time point in this sample: newly diagnosed GD, antithyroid drugs for less than 3 months. There was RNA extracted from PBMCs, and the TCR library was made from it. Library construction for TCR beta used iRepertoire HTBI primers and Arm-PCR of CDR3 regions. A single record per CDR3 protein comes from TCRdb applying MiXCR to the multiplex PCR reads. The data contain approximately 540,000 distinct CDR3 sequences, approximately 12% of them seen just once; the ten biggest clones take up about 8.9%. Separately, the same data were catalogued under a study of T cells in Graves' hyperthyroidism and ophthalmopathy.

The material was peripheral blood mononuclear cells (PBMCs), obtained at new diagnosis, from a patient treated with antithyroid drugs. The receptors derive from a woman aged 30 to 39 with Graves disease.

Many counts were recorded for this clonotype. J is TRBJ2-3 and V is TRBV7-2; 8 bases align to TRBD1. Trimming removed 2 bases from V and 5 bases from J; junction bases left unmatched: 18. The CDR3 covers 19 residues. Germline CDR1 and CDR2: SGHTA and FQGNSA. The CDR3 sequence is CASSLNDLRTGMARDTQYF. CDR3 nucleotides: TGTGCCAGCAGCTTAAACGATCTAAGGACAGGGATGGCCAGAGATACGCAGTATTTT.

This clonotype was detected a few times. The rearrangement links TRBV10-3 to TRBJ2-7, with 7 bases that match TRBD2. V trimming: 6 bases; J trimming: 0 bases; junction bases outside the gene matches: 14. The CDR3 spans 17 residues. CDR1 and CDR2 (germline): ENHRY, SYGVKD. The CDR3 DNA sequence: TGTGCCATCAGCCACGGAATTCCCGCGGGAGCCTCCTACGAGCAGTACTTC. Its translation is CAISHGIPAGASYEQYF.

This clonotype came up many times. The chain couples TRBV20-1 to TRBJ2-7, with TRBD1 as a possible D gene (5 bases). In germline, CDR1 is DFQATT, CDR2 SNEGSKA (reference sequence). The V end was cut by 7 bases, the J end by 2 bases, with 9 bases between. CDR3 length: 11 amino acids. The CDR3 sequence: CSGGGPYEQYF. In nucleotides, the CDR3 is TGCAGTGGGGGCGGCCCCTACGAGCAGTACTTC.

This clonotype was recorded at least ten times. The chain joins TRBV2 to TRBJ1-4, with TRBD1 identical over 7 bases. This CDR3 region has 11 residues. V was clipped by 6 bases and J by 15 bases; unmatched bases: 7. Germline V gene data show CDR1 as SNHLY and CDR2 as FYNNEI. The CDR3 loop reads CASSLWDSMFF. The DNA for the CDR3 is TGTGCCAGCAGCTTATGGGACAGCATGTTTTTT.

The sample holds many counts of this clonotype. The rearrangement joins TRBV27 to TRBJ1-1; a weak D match, TRBD1 (5 bases). Trimming removed 2 bases from V and 4 bases from J, with 17 bases in between. Germline V gene sequence: CDR1 MNHEY, CDR2 SMNVEV (reference sequence). The CDR3 totals 16 residues. CDR3 loop: CASSLRAGPTGTEAFF. Written as DNA, the CDR3 is TGTGCCAGCAGTTTACGGGCAGGCCCTACAGGCACTGAAGCTTTCTTT.

This clonotype was seen ten or more times. The V and J genes are TRBV12-3 or TRBV12-4 and TRBJ2-3; TRBD2 matches 10 bases. V lost 3 bases and J lost 3; bases outside the gene matches: 6. There are 16 residues in the CDR3. CDR3 in amino acids: CASSFKAGGPTDTQYF. The CDR3 DNA reads as TGTGCCAGCAGTTTTAAAGCGGGAGGGCCAACAGATACGCAGTATTTT.

This clonotype was seen at least ten times. This chain links TRBV7-2 with TRBJ2-7; D gene ambiguous. Germline lookup yields CDR1 SGHTA and CDR2 FQGNSA. There are 14 residues in the CDR3. Trimming shortened V by 1 base and J by 2 bases, and 9 bases separated the two germline ends. In nucleotides, the CDR3 is TGTGCCAGCAGCTTAGGGGTGCGAGCCTACGAGCAGTACTTC. It is translated as CASSLGVRAYEQYF. Full variable domain (rest looked up from reference TRBV7-2 and TRBJ2-7): GAGVSQSPSNKVTEKGKDVELRCDPISGHTALYWYRQSLGQGLEFLIYFQGNSAPDKSGLPSDRFSAERTGGSVSTLTIQRTQQEDSAVYLCASSLGVRAYEQYFGPGTRLTVT.

Worth noting for this clonotype: The junction departs from germline at one end; a sequencing error may be responsible. This sequence joins TRBV3-1 and TRBJ1-5; TRBD1 matches 9 bases. This CDR3 has 15 amino acids. Germline-derived CDR1 and CDR2 are LGHDT and YNNKEL (reference sequence). The DNA for the CDR3 is TGTGCCAGCAGCCATTCGGGGACAGGGCATCAGTCCCAGCATTTT. Protein: CASSHSGTGHQSQHF.

There are many counts of this clonotype. This chain links TRBV19 with TRBJ1-3; possible D gene TRBD1, 6 bases. Germline V CDR1 and CDR2: LNHDA, SQIVND (reference sequence). The CDR3 loop spans 16 amino acids. The V gene lost 3 bases and the J gene lost 2 bases, with 14 bases spanning the gap. CDR3 coding DNA: TGTGCCAGTAGTATGCGGTTACAGGGACCTGGAAACACCATATATTTT. It codes for CASSMRLQGPGNTIYF. Drawing the rest from reference TRBV19 and TRBJ1-3, the complete variable domain is DGGITQSPKYLFRKEGQNVTLSCEQNLNHDAMYWYRQDPGQGLRLIYYSQIVNDFQKGDIAEGYSVSREKKESFPLTVTSAQKNPTAFYLCASSMRLQGPGNTIYFGEGSWLTVV.

V usage is TRBV5-1 and J usage is TRBJ2-7; maybe TRBD1 (6 bases). This CDR3 is 13 amino acids long. Germline lookup yields CDR1 SGHRS and CDR2 YFSETQ. V lost 4 bases to trimming and J lost 12 bases, with 20 bases between them. The CDR3 DNA reads as TGCGCCAGCAGCGTAACATCTGACAGGCCGCCGTACTTC. This encodes CASSVTSDRPPYF.

The chain combines TRBV25-1 with TRBJ2-4; 7 nucleotides match TRBD2. CDR1 is MGHDK, CDR2 SYGVNS, per germline. The V gene end was trimmed by 8 bases and the J gene end by 4 bases; junction bases not matched to a gene: 11. CDR3 length: 15 amino acids. The CDR3 DNA reads TGTGCCAGCCTGCCGTCGCCTAGCGGTAAAAACATTCAGTACTTC. Translating gives CASLPSPSGKNIQYF.

Ten or more counts support this clonotype. The rearrangement links TRBV7-8 to TRBJ2-2, with 7 nucleotides matching TRBD2. This CDR3 contains 16 residues. V was clipped by 2 bases and J by 1 base; unmatched bases: 4. Looked up from germline, CDR1 is SGHVS and CDR2 is FQNEAQ. Here the CDR3 reads CASSLRRGRNTGELFF. CDR3 in DNA: TGTGCCAGCAGCTTACGTCGCGGGAGGAACACCGGGGAGCTGTTTTTT.

This clonotype has a handful of counts. One base away lies a much larger clone, so this may be a sequencing read error. The V and J genes are TRBV19 and TRBJ1-2; possibly TRBD1 for D (6 bases). Germline V gives CDR1 LNHDA, CDR2 SQIVND (reference sequence). The CDR3 has 15 amino acids. The CDR3: CASSPPGVRGRGCTF. The CDR3 nucleotides are TGTGCCAGTAGTCCTCCAGGGGTAAGGGGTCGTGGCTGCACCTTC.

This clonotype was observed at least ten times. The chain recombines TRBV2 with TRBJ2-7, with D hard to call. V was pared by 3 bases and J by 2 bases, with 14 bases between. The CDR3 runs 15 residues. Germline values: CDR1 SNHLY, CDR2 FYNNEI. The CDR3 reads CASSDPQAIAYEQYF. In nucleotides, the CDR3 is TGTGCCAGCAGTGATCCGCAGGCCATTGCCTACGAGCAGTACTTC. The full variable domain, rest sourced from reference TRBV2 and TRBJ2-7, is EPEVTQTPSHQVTQMGQEVILRCVPISNHLYFYWYRQILGQKVEFLVSFYNNEISEKSEIFDDQFSVERPDGSNFTLKIRSTKLEDSAMYFCASSDPQAIAYEQYFGPGTRLTVT.

This clonotype was detected only a few times. This sequence joins TRBV3-1 and TRBJ1-2; perhaps TRBD1 as D (5 bases). Germline loops: CDR1 LGHDT, CDR2 YNNKEL (reference sequence). The V and J ends lost 0 bases and 3 bases respectively, with 11 bases between them. CDR3 length: 15 residues. In DNA, the CDR3 is TGTGCCAGCAGCCAAGATTGGAGGGGATACTATGGCTACACCTTC. Its translation is CASSQDWRGYYGYTF.

This clonotype was detected ten times or more. The genes are TRBV2 and TRBJ2-7; a weak D match, TRBD2 (5 bases). CDR1 and CDR2 from the germline V gene are SNHLY and FYNNEI. V was cut by 8 bases and J by 7 bases, with 12 bases left in between. The CDR3 contains 11 residues. The CDR3: CASRTGWEQYF. The CDR3 nucleotides are TGTGCCAGCCGCACGGGATGGGAGCAGTACTTC.

This clonotype was recorded a few times. The chain couples TRBV5-6 to TRBJ2-1; tentative D call: TRBD2 (5 bases). Germline V gives CDR1 SGHDT, CDR2 YYEEEE. The germline V and J ends were trimmed by 3 bases and 10 bases, with 29 bases remaining between them. The CDR3 is 18 amino acids. The CDR3 bases are TGTGCCAGCAGCTGGGTACGGGCCCGCGATGCGTCTTGGAGGGAGCAGTTCTTC. It translates to CASSWVRARDASWREQFF.

A note on this clonotype: Only one base separates this from a far larger clonotype, so it likely reflects a read error. The chain combines TRBV11-2 with TRBJ2-5; 8 nucleotides agree with TRBD2. Germline values: CDR1 SGHAT, CDR2 FQNNGV. V lost 6 bases to trimming and J lost 2 bases; unmatched junction nucleotides: 5. The length of the CDR3 is 14 residues. CDR3 in DNA: TGTGCCAGCAGGCTTAGCGGGACTCAAGAGACCCAGTACTTC. Residues: CASRLSGTQETQYF.

In this sample, this clonotype turned up many times. The chain combines TRBV27 with TRBJ2-7; possible D gene TRBD1, 5 bases. Deletions cut 6 bases from V and 4 bases from J, with 16 bases between. CDR3 size: 14 residues. Germline V CDR1 and CDR2: MNHEY, SMNVEV (reference sequence). CDR3 sequence (DNA): TGTGCCAGCAGCTCGACCCGACAGACTTACGAGCAGTACTTC. Its protein is CASSSTRQTYEQYF.

In this sample, this clonotype turned up many times. The rearrangement joins TRBV4-3 to TRBJ1-1; D possibly corresponds to TRBD1 (5 bases). This CDR3 spans 15 amino acids. In germline, CDR1 is LGHNA, CDR2 YSLEER. V was cut by 0 bases and J by 6 bases, with 14 bases left in between. CDR3 DNA: TGCGCCAGCAGCCAAGACCTAGTTAGGGGTTCTGAAGCTTTCTTT. This encodes CASSQDLVRGSEAFF.